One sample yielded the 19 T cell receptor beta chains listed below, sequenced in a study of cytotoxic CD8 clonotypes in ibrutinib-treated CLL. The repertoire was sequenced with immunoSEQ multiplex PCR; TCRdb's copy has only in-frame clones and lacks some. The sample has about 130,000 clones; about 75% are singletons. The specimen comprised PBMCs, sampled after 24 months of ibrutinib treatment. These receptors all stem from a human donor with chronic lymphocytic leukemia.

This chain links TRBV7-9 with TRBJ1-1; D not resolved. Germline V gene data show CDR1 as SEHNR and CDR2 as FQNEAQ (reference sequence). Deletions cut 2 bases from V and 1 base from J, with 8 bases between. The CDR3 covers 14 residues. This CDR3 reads CASSLWDRNTEAFF. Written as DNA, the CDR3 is TGTGCCAGCAGCTTATGGGATAGGAACACTGAAGCTTTCTTT.

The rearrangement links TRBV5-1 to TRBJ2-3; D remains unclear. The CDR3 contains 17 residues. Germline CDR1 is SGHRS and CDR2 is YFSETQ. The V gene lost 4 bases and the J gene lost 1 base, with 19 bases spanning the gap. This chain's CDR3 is CASSPRHQTDRTDTQYF. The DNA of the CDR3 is TGCGCCAGCAGCCCCCGCCACCAAACGGACCGCACAGATACGCAGTATTTT.

The DNA of the CDR3 is TGTGCCAGCAGCCCCGGTACCGGGGAGCTGTTTTTT. Protein sequence: CASSPGTGELFF. The V call is TRBV7-9, the J call TRBJ2-2, with D uncertain. Trimming pared 5 bases from V and 5 bases from J, leaving 6 bases between. The germline gives CDR1 SEHNR, CDR2 FQNEAQ (reference sequence). CDR3 length equals 12 residues.

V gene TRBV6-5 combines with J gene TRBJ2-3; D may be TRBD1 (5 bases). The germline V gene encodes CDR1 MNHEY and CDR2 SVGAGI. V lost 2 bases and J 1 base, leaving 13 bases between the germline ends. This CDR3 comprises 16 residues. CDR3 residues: CASSYEGAWGTDTQYF. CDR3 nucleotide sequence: TGTGCCAGCAGTTACGAAGGGGCATGGGGCACAGATACGCAGTATTTT.

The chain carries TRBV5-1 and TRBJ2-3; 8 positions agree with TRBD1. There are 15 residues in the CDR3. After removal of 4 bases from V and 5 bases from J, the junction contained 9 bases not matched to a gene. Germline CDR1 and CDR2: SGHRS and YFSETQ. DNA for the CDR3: TGCGCCAGCAGCCCACTGACAGGGGCGGTAGATACGCAGTATTTT. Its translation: CASSPLTGAVDTQYF.

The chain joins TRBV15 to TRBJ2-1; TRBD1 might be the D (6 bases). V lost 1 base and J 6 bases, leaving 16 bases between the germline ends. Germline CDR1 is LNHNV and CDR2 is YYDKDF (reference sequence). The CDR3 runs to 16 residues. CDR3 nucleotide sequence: TGTGCCACCAGCAGAGGAGGGCAGGGGTCTGGCAATGAGCAGTTCTTC. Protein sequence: CATSRGGQGSGNEQFF.

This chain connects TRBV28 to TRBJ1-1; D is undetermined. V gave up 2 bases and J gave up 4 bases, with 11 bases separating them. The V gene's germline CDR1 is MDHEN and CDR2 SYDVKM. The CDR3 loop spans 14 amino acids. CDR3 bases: TGTGCCAGCAGTTTACCCCCCGAGCCCACTGAAGCTTTCTTT. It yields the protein CASSLPPEPTEAFF.

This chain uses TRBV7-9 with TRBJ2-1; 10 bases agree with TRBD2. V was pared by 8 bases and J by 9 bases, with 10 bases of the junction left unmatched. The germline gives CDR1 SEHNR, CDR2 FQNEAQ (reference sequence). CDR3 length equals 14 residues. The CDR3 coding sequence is TGTGCCAGCCCCAGGACTAGCGGCGATACTGAGCAGTTCTTC. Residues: CASPRTSGDTEQFF. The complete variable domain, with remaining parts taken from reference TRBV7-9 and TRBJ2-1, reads DTGVSQNPRHKITKRGQNVTFRCDPISEHNRLYWYRQTLGQGPEFLTYFQNEAQLEKSRLLSDRFSAERPKGSFSTLEIQRTEQGDSAMYLCASPRTSGDTEQFFGPGTRLTVL.

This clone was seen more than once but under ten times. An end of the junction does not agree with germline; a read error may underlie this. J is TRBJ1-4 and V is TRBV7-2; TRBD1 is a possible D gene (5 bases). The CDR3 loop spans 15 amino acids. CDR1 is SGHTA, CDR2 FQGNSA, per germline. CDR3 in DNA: TGTGCCAGCAGCCTAGCTGGGGGGGTTATTGGAAAACTGTTTTTT. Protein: CASSLAGGVIGKLFF.

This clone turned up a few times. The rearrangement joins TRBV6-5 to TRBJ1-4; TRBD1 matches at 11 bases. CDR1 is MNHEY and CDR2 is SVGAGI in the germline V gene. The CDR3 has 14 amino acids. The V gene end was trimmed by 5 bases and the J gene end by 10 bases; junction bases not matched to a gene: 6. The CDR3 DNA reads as TGTGCCAGCAGTGCGGGACAGGGGGAGGGAAAACTGTTTTTT. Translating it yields CASSAGQGEGKLFF.

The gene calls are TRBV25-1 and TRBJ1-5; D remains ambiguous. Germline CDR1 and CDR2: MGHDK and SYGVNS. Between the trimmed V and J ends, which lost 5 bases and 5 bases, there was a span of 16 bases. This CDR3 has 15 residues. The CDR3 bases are TGTGCCAGCAGTCCCGGCAGCGGGGTCGATCAGCCCCAGCATTTT. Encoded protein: CASSPGSGVDQPQHF.

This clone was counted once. The CDR3 coding sequence is TGCAGCGTTGAGCCGGGGGATACGCAGTATTTT. It codes for CSVEPGDTQYF. This sequence joins TRBV29-1 and TRBJ2-3, with a weak D call TRBD2 (5 bases). The CDR3 is 11 amino acids. Looked up from germline, CDR1 is SQVTM and CDR2 is ANQGSEA. Between the trimmed V and J ends, which lost 3 bases and 6 bases, there was a span of 7 bases.

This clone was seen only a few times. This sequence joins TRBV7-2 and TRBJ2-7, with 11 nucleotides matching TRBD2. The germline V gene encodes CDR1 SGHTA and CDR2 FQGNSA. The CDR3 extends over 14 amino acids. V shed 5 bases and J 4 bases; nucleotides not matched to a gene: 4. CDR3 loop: CASSATSGSYEQYF. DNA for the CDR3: TGTGCCAGCAGCGCTACTAGCGGGAGTTACGAGCAGTACTTC.

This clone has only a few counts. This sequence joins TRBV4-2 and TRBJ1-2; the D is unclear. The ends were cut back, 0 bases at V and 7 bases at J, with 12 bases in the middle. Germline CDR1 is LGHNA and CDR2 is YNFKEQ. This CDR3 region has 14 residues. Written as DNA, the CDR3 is TGTGCCAGCAGCCAAGAAAGATCTGGGTTTGGCTACACCTTC. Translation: CASSQERSGFGYTF.

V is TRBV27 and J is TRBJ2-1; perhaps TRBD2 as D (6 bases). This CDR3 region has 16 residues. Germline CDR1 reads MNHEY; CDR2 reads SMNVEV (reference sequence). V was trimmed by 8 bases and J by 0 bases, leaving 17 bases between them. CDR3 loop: CASATFVAVSYNEQFF. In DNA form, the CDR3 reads TGTGCCAGCGCCACCTTCGTAGCGGTCTCCTACAATGAGCAGTTCTTC.

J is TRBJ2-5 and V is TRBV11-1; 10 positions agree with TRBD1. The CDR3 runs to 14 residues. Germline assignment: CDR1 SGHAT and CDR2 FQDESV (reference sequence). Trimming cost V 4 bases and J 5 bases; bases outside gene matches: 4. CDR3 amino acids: CASSSPGQGETQYF. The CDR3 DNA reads TGTGCCAGCAGCTCACCGGGACAGGGGGAGACCCAGTACTTC.

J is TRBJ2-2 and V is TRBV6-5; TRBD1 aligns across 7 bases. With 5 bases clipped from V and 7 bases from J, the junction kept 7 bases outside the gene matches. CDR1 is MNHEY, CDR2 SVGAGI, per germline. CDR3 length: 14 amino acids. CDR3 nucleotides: TGTGCCAGCAGTCCGGACAGGCCCGTCGGGGAGCTGTTTTTT. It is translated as CASSPDRPVGELFF.

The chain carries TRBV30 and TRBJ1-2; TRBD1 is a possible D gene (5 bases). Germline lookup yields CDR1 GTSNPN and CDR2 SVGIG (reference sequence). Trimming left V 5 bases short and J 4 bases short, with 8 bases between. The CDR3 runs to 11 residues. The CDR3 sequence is CAWLGVYGYTF. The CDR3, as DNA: TGTGCCTGGTTGGGGGTCTATGGCTACACCTTC.

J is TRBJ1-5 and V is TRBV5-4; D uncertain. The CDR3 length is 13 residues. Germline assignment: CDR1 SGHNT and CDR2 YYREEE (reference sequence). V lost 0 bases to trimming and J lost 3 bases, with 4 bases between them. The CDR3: CASSLGYNQPQHF. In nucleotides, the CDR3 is TGTGCCAGCAGCTTGGGGTACAATCAGCCCCAGCATTTT. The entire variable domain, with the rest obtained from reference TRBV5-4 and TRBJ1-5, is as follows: ETGVTQSPTHLIKTRGQQVTLRCSSQSGHNTVSWYQQALGQGPQFIFQYYREEENGRGNFPPRFSGLQFPNYSSELNVNALELDDSALYLCASSLGYNQPQHFGDGTRLSIL.